The next 19 T cell receptor beta chains were all read from a single sample in a study of T cell responses to AZD1222 COVID-19 vaccine. The method was immunoSEQ multiplex PCR; TCRdb's version includes in-frame clones alone and lacks a portion of them. Here the sample spans 120,000 to 150,000 clones, more than 75% being singletons. Sequenced here: peripheral blood, sampled on day 0 of MenACWY control vaccination. The receptor source for this set is an adult in good health.

Comments on this clone: Other DNA variants within this sample encode the same CDR3. The genes are TRBV7-7 and TRBJ1-1; 8 nucleotides line up with TRBD1. Germline assignment: CDR1 SSHAT and CDR2 FNYEAQ (reference sequence). V was clipped by 3 bases and J by 5 bases; unmatched bases: 2. The CDR3 runs 13 residues. Here the CDR3 reads CASSFGQGTEAFF. The CDR3 DNA sequence: TGTGCCAGCAGCTTCGGACAGGGAACTGAAGCTTTCTTT.

The rearrangement joins TRBV5-1 to TRBJ2-4; 9 bases align to TRBD1. The CDR3 length is 18 residues. Trimming took 4 bases from V and 1 from J; bases not matched to a gene: 12. The germline V gene has CDR1 SGHRS and CDR2 YFSETQ. The CDR3 reads CASSPGLGTGWAKNIQYF. For the CDR3, the DNA is TGCGCCAGCAGCCCCGGGCTTGGGACAGGGTGGGCCAAAAACATTCAGTACTTC.

The chain employs TRBV2 and TRBJ1-4, with TRBD1 matching over 8 bases. The CDR3 extends over 13 amino acids. Germline lookup yields CDR1 SNHLY and CDR2 FYNNEI. With V trimmed by 8 bases and J by 5 bases, 4 bases remained unmatched. The CDR3 DNA sequence: TGTGCCAGCCGAGGACAGGGCAATGAAAAACTGTTTTTT. It is translated as CASRGQGNEKLFF.

The chain joins TRBV6-1 to TRBJ1-4; D not certain. The germline V and J ends were trimmed by 3 bases and 10 bases, with 9 bases remaining between them. The CDR3 runs to 12 residues. CDR1 MNHNS and CDR2 SASEGT come from the germline V gene. CDR3 sequence reads: CASSDARAKLFF. The CDR3 DNA reads as TGTGCCAGCAGTGATGCCCGGGCAAAACTGTTTTTT.

This clone was detected a few times. V gene TRBV11-2 combines with J gene TRBJ2-1, with D hard to call. In germline, CDR1 is SGHAT, CDR2 FQNNGV. The CDR3 has 16 residues. The V gene lost 4 bases and the J gene lost 2 bases, with 15 bases spanning the gap. The CDR3 DNA sequence: TGTGCCAGCAGCTCCAGGTCCCCCAGCCCCTACAATGAGCAGTTCTTC. Translated, it gives CASSSRSPSPYNEQFF. The full variable domain, its missing parts supplied by reference TRBV11-2 and TRBJ2-1, is EAGVAQSPRYKIIEKRQSVAFWCNPISGHATLYWYQQILGQGPKLLIQFQNNGVVDDSQLPKDRFSAERLKGVDSTLKIQPAKLEDSAVYLCASSSRSPSPYNEQFFGPGTRLTVL.

The chain is built from TRBV7-9 and TRBJ1-2; D not certain. The ends were cut back, 5 bases at V and 2 bases at J, with 21 bases in the middle. The CDR3 loop spans 17 amino acids. The germline V gene has CDR1 SEHNR and CDR2 FQNEAQ (reference sequence). CDR3 sequence: CASSPATGRDWNYGYTF. The CDR3 DNA sequence: TGTGCCAGCAGCCCCGCGACGGGAAGGGATTGGAACTATGGCTACACCTTC.

The genes are TRBV18 and TRBJ1-1; D call uncertain. Trimming took 2 bases from V and 1 from J, leaving 14 bases between them. Looked up from germline, CDR1 is KGHSH and CDR2 is LQKENI. The CDR3 runs to 16 residues. The CDR3 DNA sequence: TGTGCCAGCTCACCAACCGGGGTATTTGGGAACACTGAAGCTTTCTTT. Its translation: CASSPTGVFGNTEAFF. The full variable domain, with the rest looked up from reference TRBV18 and TRBJ1-1, is NAGVMQNPRHLVRRRGQEARLRCSPMKGHSHVYWYRQLPEEGLKFMVYLQKENIIDESGMPKERFSAEFPKEGPSILRIQQVVRGDSAAYFCASSPTGVFGNTEAFFGQGTRLTVV.

The chain recombines TRBV18 with TRBJ2-5, with D unresolved. Trimming pared 2 bases from V and 5 bases from J, leaving 9 bases between. CDR1 KGHSH and CDR2 LQKENI come from the germline V gene. The CDR3 contains 13 residues. The CDR3 DNA reads as TGTGCCAGCTCACCAGGGGTTGGCGAGACCCAGTACTTC. Translation gives CASSPGVGETQYF.

This clone came up a few times. J is TRBJ2-7 and V is TRBV5-1; D gene uncertain. Trimming shortened V by 7 bases and J by 0 bases, and 11 bases separated the two germline ends. There are 13 residues in the CDR3. Germline loops: CDR1 SGHRS, CDR2 YFSETQ. The CDR3 is CASEVDSSYEQYV. CDR3 coding DNA: TGCGCCAGCGAGGTTGATAGCTCCTACGAGCAGTACGTC.

This chain uses TRBV5-5 with TRBJ1-1, with D uncertain. The germline V gene has CDR1 SGHKS and CDR2 YYEKEE (reference sequence). This CDR3 region has 14 residues. Trimming left V 4 bases short and J 0 bases short, with 10 bases between. CDR3 sequence reads: CASSVRVMNTEAFF. The CDR3 bases are TGTGCCAGCAGCGTGCGGGTTATGAACACTGAAGCTTTCTTT.

The chain is built from TRBV19 and TRBJ2-7, with D perhaps matching TRBD2 (6 bases). Germline loops: CDR1 LNHDA, CDR2 SQIVND (reference sequence). V was pared by 3 bases and J by 5 bases, with 14 bases between. This CDR3 is 14 amino acids long. The CDR3 DNA follows: TGTGCCAGTAGTATTGGAGGGCGTGGGAACGAGCAGTACTTC. This gives the protein CASSIGGRGNEQYF.

This rearrangement joins TRBV5-1 to TRBJ1-2; D not resolved. The CDR3 runs 14 residues. The V gene's germline CDR1 is SGHRS and CDR2 YFSETQ. V was trimmed by 0 bases and J by 5 bases, leaving 11 bases between them. In DNA form, the CDR3 reads TGCGCCAGCAGCTTGGAAGAGGCTGGGTATGGCTACACCTTC. Its translation: CASSLEEAGYGYTF.

The chain is built from TRBV4-1 and TRBJ1-2; D gene unclear. CDR3 length equals 16 residues. Trimming took 0 bases from V and 9 from J, leaving 20 bases between them. From germline, CDR1 is MGHRA and CDR2 YSYEKL. CDR3 amino acids: CASSQDTQLWGGSYTF. The CDR3 DNA is TGCGCCAGCAGCCAAGATACCCAGCTGTGGGGAGGTAGCTACACCTTC.

The V and J genes are TRBV5-1 and TRBJ2-7, with D perhaps TRBD1 or TRBD2 (5 bases each). V lost 3 bases to trimming and J lost 0 bases, with 16 bases between them. The CDR3 has 16 amino acids. Germline-derived CDR1 and CDR2 are SGHRS and YFSETQ. The DNA for the CDR3 is TGCGCCAGCAGCTGGACATGGGACGTTGACTCCTACGAGCAGTACTTC. This sequence encodes CASSWTWDVDSYEQYF.

This rearrangement joins TRBV5-4 to TRBJ1-1; the D is unclear. With 0 bases removed from V and 3 bases from J, the gap between germline ends came to 15 bases. This CDR3 region has 16 residues. Germline loops: CDR1 SGHNT, CDR2 YYREEE (reference sequence). Here the CDR3 reads CASSLGQRYLHTEAFF. CDR3 DNA sequence: TGTGCCAGCAGCTTGGGGCAGCGATATCTCCACACTGAAGCTTTCTTT. The whole variable domain, filled in from reference TRBV5-4 and TRBJ1-1, reads ETGVTQSPTHLIKTRGQQVTLRCSSQSGHNTVSWYQQALGQGPQFIFQYYREEENGRGNFPPRFSGLQFPNYSSELNVNALELDDSALYLCASSLGQRYLHTEAFFGQGTRLTVV.

This clone was seen many times. The chain links TRBV3-1 (or the pseudogene TRBV3-2) to TRBJ2-7, with unresolved D. Deletions cut 0 bases from V and 2 bases from J, with 17 bases between. The CDR3 has 17 residues. CDR1 LGHDT and CDR2 YNNKEL come from the germline V gene (reference sequence). CDR3 loop: CASSQERRPSYPYEQYF. The CDR3 DNA is TGTGCCAGCAGCCAAGAGCGACGCCCTTCATACCCCTACGAGCAGTACTTC.

V usage is TRBV11-2 and J usage is TRBJ2-7; perhaps D is TRBD1 or TRBD2 (7 bases each). The CDR3 consists of 16 residues. CDR1 SGHAT and CDR2 FQNNGV come from the germline V gene. The germline V and J ends were trimmed by 1 base and 0 bases, with 13 bases remaining between them. The CDR3 DNA sequence: TGTGCCAGCAGCTTAGGGGGAGGGGGCCACTCCTACGAGCAGTACTTC. It translates to CASSLGGGGHSYEQYF.

The rearrangement joins TRBV5-8 to TRBJ2-3; a weak D match, TRBD2 (5 bases). This CDR3 region has 16 residues. The germline V gene encodes CDR1 SGHTS and CDR2 YDEGEE. V gave up 4 bases and J gave up 3 bases, with 18 bases separating them. The CDR3 DNA sequence: TGTGCCAGCAGCCCCCGGGAAGGGTACGTTACAGATACGCAGTATTTT. Translating gives CASSPREGYVTDTQYF.

This chain uses TRBV14 with TRBJ1-1; the D is unclear. Trimming shortened V by 3 bases and J by 11 bases, and 10 bases separated the two germline ends. CDR3 length: 11 residues. Germline V gene lookup returns CDR1 SGHDN and CDR2 FVKESK. The CDR3 DNA follows: TGTGCCAGCAGCCAGGCAGGTGCGGCTTTCTTT. This gives the protein CASSQAGAAFF.